One and the same sample provided the 25 T cell receptor beta chains below, sequenced in a study of T cells in Graves' hyperthyroidism and ophthalmopathy. RNA transcripts served as the template for amplifying TCR beta CDR3 regions. Carried out on the TCR CDR3, a first-round RT-PCR used the HTBI primer set. One entry per CDR3 protein, called by TCRdb with MiXCR from the multiplex PCR reads. The data contain around 600,000 distinct CDR3 sequences, 13% to 15% of them singletons. Sequenced material: blood. The receptors originated from a woman in her 50s with Graves' ophthalmopathy.

In nucleotides, the CDR3 is TGTGCCAGCAGTTACTTGGCAGGGGTTATAAACAATGAGCAGTTCTTC. This encodes CASSYLAGVINNEQFF. V usage is TRBV6-2 or TRBV6-3 and J usage is TRBJ2-1, with D possibly being TRBD1 (6 bases). The CDR3 loop spans 16 amino acids. The V end lost 1 base, the J end lost 5 bases, and 15 bases lay between the germline ends. Germline CDR1 MNHEY, CDR2 SVGEGT.

This clonotype was recorded at least ten times. The chain links TRBV3-1 to TRBJ2-7; TRBD2 matches 11 bases. The CDR3 contains 15 residues. The ends lost 8 bases at V and 4 bases at J; junction bases unmatched: 10. Germline values: CDR1 LGHDT, CDR2 YNNKEL (reference sequence). The CDR3 reads CASEGVGTSGYEQYF. The CDR3 DNA sequence: TGTGCCAGCGAGGGTGTGGGGACTAGCGGATACGAGCAGTACTTC.

Many counts were recorded for this clonotype. This rearrangement joins TRBV5-1 to TRBJ2-1, with D perhaps matching TRBD1 (7 bases). V was shortened by 5 bases and J by 0 bases, with 15 bases between the two germline ends. The germline V gene has CDR1 SGHRS and CDR2 YFSETQ. The CDR3 has 16 residues. CDR3 in amino acids: CASRLLQGGSYNEQFF. CDR3 sequence (DNA): TGCGCCAGCAGACTACTGCAGGGGGGCTCCTACAATGAGCAGTTCTTC.

This clonotype was recorded a few times. V is TRBV4-1 and J is TRBJ2-1; D is perhaps TRBD2 (5 bases). The CDR3 is 19 amino acids. CDR1 is MGHRA, CDR2 YSYEKL, per germline. V lost 1 base to trimming and J lost 0 bases, with 19 bases between them. Written as DNA, the CDR3 is TGCGCCAGCAGCCAAGGGTGGATAGCGCAACGGAGCTCCTACAATGAGCAGTTCTTC. Encoded protein: CASSQGWIAQRSSYNEQFF.

This clonotype came up a few times. The chain carries TRBV12-3 or TRBV12-4 and TRBJ2-6; D gene unclear. The CDR3 is 14 residues long. Trimming took off 7 bases at V and 0 bases at J, with 7 bases between the two ends. Written as DNA, the CDR3 is TGTGCCAGCACCCGGTACTCTGGGGCCAACGTCCTGACTTTC. Translating gives CASTRYSGANVLTF.

This clonotype was observed a few times. This chain connects TRBV6-2 or TRBV6-3 to TRBJ2-4; D is unresolved. Germline CDR1 reads MNHEY; CDR2 reads SVGEGT. This CDR3 is 15 amino acids long. Trimming pared 5 bases from V and 1 base from J, leaving 12 bases between. The CDR3 protein is CASSVLDMAKNIQYF. As DNA, the CDR3 is TGTGCCAGCAGTGTCCTCGATATGGCCAAAAACATTCAGTACTTC.

The gene calls are TRBV19 and TRBJ2-5; TRBD1 might be the D (7 bases). Germline assignment: CDR1 LNHDA and CDR2 SQIVND (reference sequence). CDR3 length: 16 amino acids. V was pared by 6 bases and J by 3 bases, with 20 bases between. CDR3 in DNA: TGTGCCAGTAGCAAGGGGGCGGGACTCATCAAAGAGACCCAGTACTTC. Its protein is CASSKGAGLIKETQYF.

This clonotype was seen many times. The rearrangement joins TRBV24-1 to TRBJ2-1, with 7 bases identical to TRBD1. V shed 5 bases, J shed 6 bases, and the junction held 6 bases outside the gene matches. The CDR3 consists of 14 residues. Germline CDR1 KGHDR, CDR2 SFDVKD. As DNA, the CDR3 is TGTGCCACCAGTGGACAGGGACCTCCCAATGAGCAGTTCTTC. This sequence encodes CATSGQGPPNEQFF.

This clonotype was seen a few times. DNA for the CDR3: TGCAGTGCCCTATATCCCACTGAAGCTTTCTTT. This sequence encodes CSALYPTEAFF. This rearrangement joins TRBV20-1 to TRBJ1-1; no clear D gene. CDR1 is DFQATT, CDR2 SNEGSKA, per germline (reference sequence). With 6 bases removed from V and 4 bases from J, the gap between germline ends came to 9 bases. The CDR3 runs to 11 residues.

This sequence joins TRBV24-1 and TRBJ2-3; the D call may be TRBD1 or TRBD2 (5 bases each). V shed 4 bases and J shed 1 base, with 17 bases lying between them. CDR1 is KGHDR, CDR2 SFDVKD, per germline. This CDR3 comprises 17 residues. This CDR3 reads CATSDRGPGGGTDTQYF. Here the CDR3 DNA reads TGTGCCACCAGTGACCGGGGCCCTGGAGGTGGCACAGATACGCAGTATTTT.

This clonotype was observed many times. The chain joins TRBV20-1 to TRBJ2-3; 9 bases agree with TRBD2. CDR1 is DFQATT and CDR2 is SNEGSKA in the germline V gene (reference sequence). The trim removed 3 bases at V and 2 bases at J, leaving 3 bases unmatched. The length of the CDR3 is 14 residues. This chain's CDR3 is CSASIAGDTDTQYF. The CDR3 nucleotides read TGCAGTGCTAGCATAGCGGGAGACACAGATACGCAGTATTTT.

There are many counts of this clonotype. The V and J genes are TRBV27 and TRBJ1-2, with a weak D call TRBD1 (5 bases). Trimming shortened V by 6 bases and J by 4 bases, and 12 bases separated the two germline ends. Germline V CDR1 and CDR2: MNHEY, SMNVEV (reference sequence). The CDR3 sequence is 13 residues long. The CDR3 bases are TGTGCCAGCAGCCAACGGGACGGCTATGGCTACACCTTC. Translating it yields CASSQRDGYGYTF.

The sample holds many counts of this clonotype. J is TRBJ2-7 and V is TRBV7-8, with 11 bases identical to TRBD2. The V segment lost 1 base and the J segment 1 base; nucleotides outside the gene matches: 3. The germline V gene encodes CDR1 SGHVS and CDR2 FQNEAQ. This CDR3 comprises 16 residues. The CDR3: CASSLELAGASYEQYF. The CDR3 DNA sequence: TGTGCCAGCAGCTTAGAACTAGCGGGAGCGTCCTACGAGCAGTACTTC.

Concerning this clonotype itself: One end of the junction fails to match germline, which may point to a read error. V gene TRBV28 combines with J gene TRBJ2-3; TRBD1 agrees at 7 bases. The CDR3 has 16 residues. Germline V CDR1 and CDR2: MDHEN, SYDVKM. CDR3 amino acids: CASSSLQGVLTNTQYF. The CDR3 DNA reads TGTGCCAGCAGTTCACTCCAGGGGGTCCTCACAAATACGCAGTATTTT.

In this sample, this clonotype turned up many times. The CDR3 is CASSYGQWGGEQFF. The CDR3 region has the DNA TGTGCCAGCAGTTACGGACAGTGGGGAGGTGAGCAGTTCTTC. This chain uses TRBV6-6 with TRBJ2-1, with D perhaps matching TRBD1 or TRBD2 (6 bases each). The CDR3 loop spans 14 amino acids. The germline V gene has CDR1 MNHNY and CDR2 SVGAGI (reference sequence). V was cut by 2 bases and J by 9 bases, with 14 bases left in between.

In its sample, this clonotype was seen many times. J is TRBJ2-5 and V is TRBV11-2; TRBD1 matches 8 bases. Per the germline V gene, CDR1 is SGHAT and CDR2 is FQNNGV. This CDR3 has 15 amino acids. V shed 7 bases, J shed 5 bases, and the junction held 12 bases outside the gene matches. The CDR3 spells CASTLMAGQAETQYF. The DNA for the CDR3 is TGTGCCAGCACCCTAATGGCGGGACAGGCGGAGACCCAGTACTTC. The whole variable domain, filled in from reference TRBV11-2 and TRBJ2-5, reads EAGVAQSPRYKIIEKRQSVAFWCNPISGHATLYWYQQILGQGPKLLIQFQNNGVVDDSQLPKDRFSAERLKGVDSTLKIQPAKLEDSAVYLCASTLMAGQAETQYFGPGTRLLVL.

Ten or more counts support this clonotype. The rearrangement joins TRBV12-5 to TRBJ1-1; D is possibly TRBD1 (6 bases). Germline assignment: CDR1 LGHNT and CDR2 FRNRAP. CDR3 length equals 12 residues. With 8 bases removed from V and 6 bases from J, the gap between germline ends came to 13 bases. CDR3 region: CASLEGGSEAFF. The CDR3 DNA follows: TGTGCTAGTTTGGAAGGGGGTTCTGAAGCTTTCTTT.

The V gene is TRBV28, the J gene TRBJ1-2; TRBD1 is a possible D gene (6 bases). Germline assignment: CDR1 MDHEN and CDR2 SYDVKM. V was trimmed by 7 bases and J by 5 bases, leaving 14 bases between them. This CDR3 comprises 13 residues. The CDR3 protein is CASTTTGGYGYTF. Written as DNA, the CDR3 is TGTGCCAGCACCACGACAGGAGGGTATGGCTACACCTTC.

This clonotype was seen a few times. This rearrangement joins TRBV9 to TRBJ2-1, with 12 bases identical to TRBD1. This CDR3 region has 14 residues. Germline V gives CDR1 SGDLS, CDR2 YYNGEE. The junction had 3 bases not matched to a gene; V was cut back by 4 bases and J by 7 bases. The CDR3 bases are TGTGCCAGCAGCCGGGACAGGGGGCATAATGAGCAGTTCTTC. It encodes CASSRDRGHNEQFF. The full variable domain, rest sourced from reference TRBV9 and TRBJ2-1, is DSGVTQTPKHLITATGQRVTLRCSPRSGDLSVYWYQQSLDQGLQFLIQYYNGEERAKGNILERFSAQQFPDLHSELNLSSLELGDSALYFCASSRDRGHNEQFFGPGTRLTVL.

The V and J genes are TRBV9 and TRBJ2-3; D perhaps matches TRBD2 (5 bases). Germline V CDR1 and CDR2: SGDLS, YYNGEE. With 2 bases removed from V and 7 bases from J, the gap between germline ends came to 8 bases. CDR3 length equals 12 residues. Here the CDR3 reads CASSVEGYTQYF. CDR3 bases: TGTGCCAGCAGCGTCGAGGGTTATACGCAGTATTTT.

This clonotype was observed at least ten times. The J gene is TRBJ2-7, the V gene TRBV24-1, with a possible D match to TRBD1 (6 bases). Germline-derived CDR1 and CDR2 are KGHDR and SFDVKD. This CDR3 is built from 15 residues. V shed 4 bases and J shed 2 bases, with 14 bases lying between them. DNA of the CDR3: TGTGCCACCAGTGACATCCGGGACATTACCTACGAGCAGTACTTC. Translating gives CATSDIRDITYEQYF.

This clonotype was counted at least ten times. The chain couples TRBV4-1 to TRBJ2-7; TRBD1 matches at 7 bases. Per the germline V gene, CDR1 is MGHRA and CDR2 is YSYEKL. The V segment lost 3 bases and the J segment 0 bases; nucleotides outside the gene matches: 5. The CDR3 loop spans 15 amino acids. CDR3 sequence (DNA): TGCGCCAGCAGCCACCGGGACAGTGGCTCCTACGAGCAGTACTTC. It translates to CASSHRDSGSYEQYF.

On this clonotype: The junction differs from germline at one of its ends, possibly a read error. The chain uses TRBV18 and TRBJ1-3, with D uncertain. The germline CDR1 and CDR2 sequences are KGHSH and LQKENI. CDR3 size: 16 residues. In DNA, the CDR3 is TGTGCCAACTCACCATCTGCTCTTTCCTCTGGAAACACCATATATTTT. This encodes CANSPSALSSGNTIYF.

The table lists this clonotype with many counts. The chain combines TRBV6-2 or TRBV6-3 with TRBJ2-7; unclear D gene. The germline V gene has CDR1 MNHEY and CDR2 SVGEGT. The CDR3 is 15 residues long. V lost 4 bases, J lost 2 bases, and 15 bases lay in between. In nucleotides, the CDR3 is TGTGCCAGCAGTTTAAGACTCCCGGCCACCTACGAGCAGTACTTC. It encodes CASSLRLPATYEQYF.

This clonotype came up many times. V usage is TRBV5-1 and J usage is TRBJ2-4; D remains ambiguous. The germline V gene has CDR1 SGHRS and CDR2 YFSETQ. Trimming took 4 bases from V and 7 from J, leaving 6 bases between them. This CDR3 has 11 residues. In DNA, the CDR3 is TGCGCCAGCAGCGACGCCAACATTCAGTACTTC. Translating it yields CASSDANIQYF.